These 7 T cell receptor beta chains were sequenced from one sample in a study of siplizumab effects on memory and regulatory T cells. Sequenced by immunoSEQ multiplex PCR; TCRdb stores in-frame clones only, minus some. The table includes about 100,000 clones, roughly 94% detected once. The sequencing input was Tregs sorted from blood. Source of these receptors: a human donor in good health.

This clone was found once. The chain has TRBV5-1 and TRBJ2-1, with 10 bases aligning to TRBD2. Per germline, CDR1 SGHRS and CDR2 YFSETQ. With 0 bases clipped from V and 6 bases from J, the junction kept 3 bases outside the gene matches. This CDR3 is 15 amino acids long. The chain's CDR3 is CASSLEAGGFNEQFF. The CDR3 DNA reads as TGCGCCAGCAGCTTGGAAGCGGGAGGGTTCAATGAGCAGTTCTTC.

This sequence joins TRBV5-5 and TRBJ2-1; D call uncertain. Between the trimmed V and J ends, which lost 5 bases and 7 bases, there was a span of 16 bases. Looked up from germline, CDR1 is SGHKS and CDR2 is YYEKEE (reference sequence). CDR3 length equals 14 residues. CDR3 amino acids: CASSSGFPGNEQFF. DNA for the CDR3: TGTGCCAGCAGTTCTGGATTCCCCGGGAATGAGCAGTTCTTC.

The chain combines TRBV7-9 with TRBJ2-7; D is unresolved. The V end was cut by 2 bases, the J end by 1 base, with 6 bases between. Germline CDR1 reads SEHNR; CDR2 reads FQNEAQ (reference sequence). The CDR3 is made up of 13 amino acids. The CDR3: CASSLWGSYEQYF. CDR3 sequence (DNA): TGTGCCAGCAGCTTATGGGGATCCTACGAGCAGTACTTC.

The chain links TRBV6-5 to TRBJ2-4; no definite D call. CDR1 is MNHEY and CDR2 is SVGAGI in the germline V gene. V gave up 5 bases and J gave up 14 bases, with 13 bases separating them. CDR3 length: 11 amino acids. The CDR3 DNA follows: TGTGCCAGCAGTGGCGACACCCGGGAGTACTTC. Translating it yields CASSGDTREYF.

The CDR3 region has the DNA TGTGCCAGCAGGCGACAGGGTGGCAACACTGAAGCTTTCTTT. Translation: CASRRQGGNTEAFF. The V call is TRBV6-5, the J call TRBJ1-1; 7 bases match TRBD1. The germline gives CDR1 MNHEY, CDR2 SVGAGI. The V and J ends lost 6 bases and 2 bases, in that order; junction bases with no gene match: 6. There are 14 residues in the CDR3.

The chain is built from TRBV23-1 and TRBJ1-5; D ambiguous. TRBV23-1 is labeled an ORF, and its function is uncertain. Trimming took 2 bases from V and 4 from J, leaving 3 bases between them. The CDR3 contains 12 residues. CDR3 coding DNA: TGCGCCAGCAGTCAAACGAATCAGCCCCAGCATTTT. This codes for CASSQTNQPQHF.

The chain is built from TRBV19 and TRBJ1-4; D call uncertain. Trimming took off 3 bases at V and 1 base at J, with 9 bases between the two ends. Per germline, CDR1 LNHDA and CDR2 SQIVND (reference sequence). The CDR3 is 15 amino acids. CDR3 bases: TGTGCCAGTAGTATCAGACGGGTAACTAATGAAAAACTGTTTTTT. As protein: CASSIRRVTNEKLFF.